These 19 T cell receptor beta chains came from one sample sequenced in a study of blood T cell repertoires in COVID-19. The repertoire was sequenced with immunoSEQ multiplex PCR; TCRdb's copy has only in-frame clones and lacks some. Of approximately 170,000 clones detected, 80% to 90% appear once; the ten largest clones hold nearly 8%. Sequenced: PBMCs or T cells enriched from blood (not recorded which). The receptors were sampled from a woman aged 45-60 years who had recovered from COVID-19.

V and J are TRBV5-1 and TRBJ2-7, with 7 bases lining up with TRBD1. This CDR3 region has 13 residues. J gave up 3 bases and V 2 bases, and 2 bases lay outside the gene matches. Germline CDR1 is SGHRS and CDR2 is YFSETQ. In DNA form, the CDR3 reads TGCGCCAGCAGCTTAGGGACAGACTACGAGCAGTACTTC. It specifies CASSLGTDYEQYF.

V gene TRBV10-2 combines with J gene TRBJ2-3; tentatively, D is TRBD2 (5 bases). Deletions cut 3 bases from V and 2 bases from J, with 15 bases between. The CDR3 sequence is 16 residues long. Germline assignment: CDR1 WSHSY and CDR2 SAAADI. The chain's CDR3 is CASSDWTVGNTDTQYF. The CDR3 DNA follows: TGCGCCAGCAGTGATTGGACGGTCGGGAACACAGATACGCAGTATTTT.

A few counts support this clone. The chain employs TRBV18 and TRBJ1-1; D is perhaps TRBD1 (5 bases). Trimming left V 2 bases short and J 8 bases short, with 9 bases between. The germline CDR1 and CDR2 sequences are KGHSH and LQKENI. The CDR3 runs to 12 residues. CDR3 residues: CASSPGGDEAFF. In nucleotides, the CDR3 is TGTGCCAGCTCACCAGGGGGGGACGAAGCTTTCTTT.

In the case of this clone: The same CDR3 can be traced to other DNA sequences in this sample. The rearrangement uses TRBV7-9 and TRBJ2-2, with TRBD2 as a possible D gene (6 bases). Germline V gene data show CDR1 as SEHNR and CDR2 as FQNEAQ (reference sequence). This CDR3 has 15 amino acids. V was cut by 3 bases and J by 0 bases, with 8 bases left in between. CDR3 in amino acids: CASSLGGPNTGELFF. The CDR3 DNA follows: TGTGCCAGCAGCTTGGGGGGTCCGAACACCGGGGAGCTGTTTTTT.

This clone is a singleton in its sample. This chain uses TRBV7-2 with TRBJ2-5, with D maybe TRBD1 (6 bases). Germline V gene sequence: CDR1 SGHTA, CDR2 FQGNSA. The CDR3 is made up of 13 amino acids. V lost 7 bases to trimming and J lost 2 bases, with 11 bases between them. CDR3 nucleotides: TGTGCCAGCAACCAGGGGAAACAAGAGACCCAGTACTTC. This gives the protein CASNQGKQETQYF.

This clone has just a few counts. The chain carries TRBV3-1 (or the pseudogene TRBV3-2) and TRBJ2-2; D call uncertain. V was pared by 0 bases and J by 2 bases, with 19 bases between. CDR1 and CDR2 (germline): LGHDT, YNNKEL (reference sequence). CDR3 size: 19 residues. CDR3 bases: TGTGCCAGCAGCCAAGATCGTGGAGCCGATTGCCTCAACACCGGGGAGCTGTTTTTT. It is translated as CASSQDRGADCLNTGELFF.

This chain joins TRBV3-1 (or the pseudogene TRBV3-2) and TRBJ1-1; D gene ambiguous. There are 11 residues in the CDR3. Between the trimmed V and J ends, which lost 10 bases and 5 bases, there was a span of 11 bases. CDR1 is LGHDT, CDR2 YNNKEL, per germline (reference sequence). CDR3 in amino acids: CATGSGTEAFF. For the CDR3, the DNA is TGTGCCACCGGTTCGGGGACTGAAGCTTTCTTT.

This clone occurred a few times. The rearrangement uses TRBV6-2 or TRBV6-3 and TRBJ1-5, with 9 bases identical to TRBD1. Trimming cost V 5 bases and J 1 base; bases outside gene matches: 3. The V gene's germline CDR1 is MNHEY and CDR2 SVGEGT. CDR3 length: 15 residues. The CDR3 is CASSRQGGSNQPQHF. In nucleotides, the CDR3 is TGTGCCAGCAGTAGACAGGGGGGCAGCAATCAGCCCCAGCATTTT.

This chain connects TRBV28 to TRBJ2-7; D is undetermined. The CDR3 is 15 amino acids. Deletions cut 3 bases from V and 2 bases from J, with 14 bases between. Germline values: CDR1 MDHEN, CDR2 SYDVKM. CDR3 coding DNA: TGTGCCAGCAGTTTCGCCGGAAGGAGCCCCTACGAGCAGTACTTC. This encodes CASSFAGRSPYEQYF.

The chain is built from TRBV4-1 and TRBJ2-3, with 15 bases identical to TRBD2. Germline CDR1 MGHRA, CDR2 YSYEKL. The CDR3 spans 17 residues. V was clipped by 4 bases and J by 8 bases; unmatched bases: 10. DNA of the CDR3: TGCGCCAGCAGCCCCGAACCGGGACTAGCGGGAGGAAGTACGCAGTATTTT. Translated, it gives CASSPEPGLAGGSTQYF.

This chain joins TRBV9 and TRBJ2-5; 8 positions agree with TRBD1. CDR1 and CDR2 from the germline V gene are SGDLS and YYNGEE. The length of the CDR3 is 14 residues. The trim removed 7 bases at V and 1 base at J, leaving 6 bases unmatched. The CDR3 DNA follows: TGTGCCAGCGGCCGAGGACAGGGCCAAGAGACCCAGTACTTC. Protein product: CASGRGQGQETQYF.

The rearrangement uses TRBV28 and TRBJ1-2, with D perhaps TRBD1 (5 bases). Germline V gene sequence: CDR1 MDHEN, CDR2 SYDVKM. The V end was cut by 7 bases, the J end by 7 bases, with 22 bases between. The CDR3 is 15 amino acids. The CDR3 DNA reads TGTGCCAGCACCGCTTGGGAGGGGCGAGGATCTGGCTACACCTTC. Translated, it gives CASTAWEGRGSGYTF.

The chain combines TRBV6-5 with TRBJ2-6, with 7 bases identical to TRBD1. Trimming removed 5 bases from V and 4 bases from J; junction bases left unmatched: 5. From germline, CDR1 is MNHEY and CDR2 SVGAGI. The CDR3 has 15 amino acids. The CDR3 region is CASSRQGTGANVLTF. Written as DNA, the CDR3 is TGTGCCAGCAGTCGACAGGGCACAGGGGCCAACGTCCTGACTTTC.

The chain uses TRBV27 and TRBJ2-1; 9 bases align to TRBD2. The germline V gene has CDR1 MNHEY and CDR2 SMNVEV (reference sequence). The CDR3 is made up of 15 amino acids. V dropped 5 bases and J dropped 5; count of bases not matched to a gene: 7. CDR3 region: CASSAGTSYHNEQFF. The CDR3 DNA reads TGTGCCAGCAGTGCAGGGACTAGCTATCACAATGAGCAGTTCTTC.

CDR3 in amino acids: CASSQLATGGNEKLFF. The CDR3, as DNA: TGTGCCAGCAGCCAACTAGCGACAGGGGGTAATGAAAAACTGTTTTTT. J is TRBJ1-4 and V is TRBV3-1 (or the pseudogene TRBV3-2); 9 bases are a match to TRBD1. There are 16 residues in the CDR3. CDR1 and CDR2 from the germline V gene are LGHDT and YNNKEL (reference sequence). J lost 4 bases, V lost 2 bases, and 5 bases had no gene match.

The J gene is TRBJ2-7, the V gene TRBV24-1, with 12 bases identical to TRBD1. CDR1 is KGHDR and CDR2 is SFDVKD in the germline V gene. Trimming cost V 6 bases and J 5 bases; bases outside gene matches: 4. The CDR3 length is 14 residues. The CDR3 nucleotides read TGTGCCACCAGTCCTGGGACAGGGGGCAACGAGCAGTACTTC. Its protein is CATSPGTGGNEQYF.

This clone was seen only a few times. This rearrangement joins TRBV5-8 to TRBJ2-7; D remains ambiguous. CDR3 size: 12 residues. V lost 6 bases and J lost 2, with 9 bases in between. Germline V gives CDR1 SGHTS, CDR2 YDEGEE. CDR3 nucleotide sequence: TGTGCCAGCACCTCGAGGACCTACGAGCAGTACTTC. Protein: CASTSRTYEQYF.

V gene TRBV19 combines with J gene TRBJ2-7; tentative D call: TRBD1 (5 bases). In germline, CDR1 is LNHDA, CDR2 SQIVND (reference sequence). This CDR3 has 13 amino acids. Between the trimmed V and J ends, which lost 5 bases and 1 base, there was a span of 9 bases. CDR3: CASSWTPSYEQYF. CDR3 coding DNA: TGTGCCAGTAGTTGGACACCATCCTACGAGCAGTACTTC.

This clone has just one count. The gene calls are TRBV7-9 and TRBJ1-2; no clear D. Trimming took off 1 base at V and 6 bases at J, with 6 bases between the two ends. The CDR3 extends over 12 amino acids. The germline V gene encodes CDR1 SEHNR and CDR2 FQNEAQ (reference sequence). The CDR3 reads CASSLVVNGYTF. In DNA, the CDR3 is TGTGCCAGCAGCTTAGTCGTAAATGGCTACACCTTC.